The sequence of this T cell receptor beta chain was determined in a study of blood T cell repertoires in COVID-19. Study information: Samples representing acute and convalescent COVID-19 were sourced from the United States, Italy and Spain. Sources were T cells, B-cell-depleted T cells, or PBMCs; the material itself was cDNA or gDNA.

In the authors' workflow: Reference gene primer amplification yielded estimated nucleated cell counts. Only in-frame clones appear in the TCRdb table, and some are missing; sequencing was by immunoSEQ multiplex PCR. That table supplies the V and J calls and clone size; D and trimming were determined from the DNA. The sample includes about 200,000 clones, 85% to 90% of them seen just once. Germline V gene sequence: CDR1 MNHEY, CDR2 SVGAGI. The CDR3 has 15 residues. The ends were cut back, 0 bases at V and 9 bases at J, with 12 bases in the middle. Sequenced input: peripheral blood. This clonotype was obtained from a man aged 55 to 70 who had recovered from COVID-19. This rearrangement joins TRBV6-5 to TRBJ1-6; a possible D gene is TRBD1 (6 bases). The CDR3 DNA is TGTGCCAGCAGTTACTCAGGACAGCTCGGTTCACCCCTCCACTTT. Translation gives CASSYSGQLGSPLHF.